The 31 T cell receptor beta chains below were found in one sample sequenced in a study of T-cell memory formation after mild COVID-19. TCRdb called the 5' RACE reads again in MiXCR, with one record for every CDR3 protein. Of a few hundred thousand distinct CDR3 sequences listed, roughly 16% were seen once; the top ten hold more than 20%. Input material: PBMCs or a T cell subset sorted from them (not recorded which). These receptors came from a man aged 18 to 29 who had mild COVID-19 (a few samples of this study predate the infection). Cell type and time point are not known.

The J gene is TRBJ2-7, the V gene TRBV4-3; D is unresolved. Germline CDR1 LGHNA, CDR2 YSLEER. V lost 1 base and J 0 bases, leaving 10 bases between the germline ends. This CDR3 is built from 15 residues. The CDR3 bases are TGCGCCAGCAGCCAAGTTCAGGCCTTCTCCTACGAGCAGTACTTC. Protein product: CASSQVQAFSYEQYF.

The rearrangement uses TRBV10-3 and TRBJ1-6, with unresolved D. The CDR3 totals 14 residues. Germline assignment: CDR1 ENHRY and CDR2 SYGVKD. Trimming left V 0 bases short and J 3 bases short, with 3 bases between. The chain's CDR3 is CAISESGYNSPLHF. The CDR3 coding sequence is TGTGCCATCAGTGAGTCCGGCTATAATTCACCCCTCCACTTT.

V gene TRBV4-3 combines with J gene TRBJ1-4; 9 bases match TRBD1. This CDR3 region has 15 residues. The germline V gene encodes CDR1 LGHNA and CDR2 YSLEER. After removal of 3 bases from V and 8 bases from J, the junction contained 7 bases not matched to a gene. In nucleotides, the CDR3 is TGCGCCAGCAGCCAGGCGACAGGGGGGTACGAAAAACTGTTTTTT. It yields the protein CASSQATGGYEKLFF.

This clonotype turned up a few times. V gene TRBV15 combines with J gene TRBJ2-5, with D hard to call. V lost 0 bases, J lost 5 bases, and 16 bases lay in between. This CDR3 has 16 residues. Germline values: CDR1 LNHNV, CDR2 YYDKDF (reference sequence). As DNA, the CDR3 is TGTGCCACCAGCAGAGATCGCCTTTCCCTGGGGGAGACCCAGTACTTC. It yields the protein CATSRDRLSLGETQYF.

The gene calls are TRBV5-1 and TRBJ1-1, with a tentative D call TRBD1 (6 bases). This CDR3 comprises 14 residues. The germline CDR1 and CDR2 sequences are SGHRS and YFSETQ. Trimming pared 6 bases from V and 1 base from J, leaving 13 bases between. CDR3 sequence reads: CASTRGTQNTEAFF. The CDR3 bases are TGCGCCAGCACCCGCGGGACACAGAACACTGAAGCTTTCTTT.

This chain joins TRBV4-3 and TRBJ2-5; D uncertain. CDR1 LGHNA and CDR2 YSLEER come from the germline V gene. Trimming removed 4 bases from V and 2 bases from J, with 11 bases in between. The CDR3 sequence is 14 residues long. The CDR3 sequence: CASSRWRNQETQYF. The CDR3 region has the DNA TGCGCCAGCAGCCGGTGGCGTAATCAAGAGACCCAGTACTTC.

This clonotype was observed a few times. The chain uses TRBV6-5 and TRBJ1-2; D is undetermined. CDR1 MNHEY and CDR2 SVGAGI come from the germline V gene. The V end was cut by 4 bases, the J end by 4 bases, with 10 bases between. The CDR3 consists of 13 residues. The CDR3 DNA is TGTGCCAGCAGTTCCCGGGAAACCTATGGCTACACCTTC. It is translated as CASSSRETYGYTF.

The chain is built from TRBV6-5 and TRBJ2-2; 7 bases align to TRBD1. The length of the CDR3 is 15 residues. Germline-derived CDR1 and CDR2 are MNHEY and SVGAGI. Trimming cost V 5 bases and J 5 bases; bases outside gene matches: 8. The CDR3 loop is CASSHLTGKTGELFF. In DNA form, the CDR3 reads TGTGCCAGCAGTCACTTGACAGGGAAAACCGGGGAGCTGTTTTTT.

This clonotype was detected only a few times. The genes are TRBV4-3 and TRBJ1-2; 8 bases agree with TRBD1. The J segment lost 4 bases and the V segment lost 4 bases, leaving 5 bases of the junction unmatched. The CDR3 spans 14 residues. Germline V CDR1 and CDR2: LGHNA, YSLEER. The CDR3 loop is CASSPAGQGYGYTF. The DNA for the CDR3 is TGCGCCAGCAGCCCTGCCGGACAGGGCTATGGCTACACCTTC.

CDR3 protein: CASSPQTGEKETQYF. The CDR3 region has the DNA TGTGCCAGTAGTCCTCAGACAGGGGAGAAAGAGACCCAGTACTTC. The V call is TRBV19, the J call TRBJ2-5; 8 bases are shared with TRBD1. This CDR3 spans 15 amino acids. Germline CDR1 is LNHDA and CDR2 is SQIVND (reference sequence). The V gene end was trimmed by 5 bases and the J gene end by 3 bases; junction bases not matched to a gene: 8.

The gene calls are TRBV9 and TRBJ2-7, with TRBD1 matching over 8 bases. V shed 4 bases, J shed 4 bases, and the junction held 7 bases outside the gene matches. This CDR3 contains 14 residues. Germline values: CDR1 SGDLS, CDR2 YYNGEE. CDR3 sequence reads: CASSSRTGIYEQYF. The DNA for the CDR3 is TGTGCCAGCAGCTCTAGGACAGGGATATACGAGCAGTACTTC.

This chain connects TRBV25-1 to TRBJ2-5; 9 bases line up with TRBD1. The junction had 9 bases not matched to a gene; V was cut back by 5 bases and J by 5 bases. The CDR3 has 15 residues. From germline, CDR1 is MGHDK and CDR2 SYGVNS. This CDR3 is CASSQRDRVAETQYF. DNA for the CDR3: TGTGCCAGCAGTCAACGGGACAGGGTCGCGGAGACCCAGTACTTC.

This clonotype was picked up a small number of times. The genes are TRBV7-8 and TRBJ2-3; D may be TRBD1 or TRBD2 (6 bases each). CDR1 and CDR2 from the germline V gene are SGHVS and FQNEAQ. The CDR3 contains 15 residues. V shed 5 bases and J shed 0 bases, with 12 bases lying between them. The CDR3 DNA reads as TGTGCCAGCAGCCCAGAGGGGGGTAGCACAGATACGCAGTATTTT. This codes for CASSPEGGSTDTQYF.

The genes are TRBV4-1 and TRBJ2-5; 10 positions agree with TRBD1. V shed 4 bases and J 2 bases; nucleotides not matched to a gene: 1. The CDR3 is made up of 14 amino acids. The germline V gene encodes CDR1 MGHRA and CDR2 YSYEKL. CDR3 amino acids: CASSRGQGQETQYF. The CDR3 DNA follows: TGCGCCAGCAGCCGGGGACAGGGGCAAGAGACCCAGTACTTC.

The chain employs TRBV6-2 or TRBV6-3 and TRBJ1-2; 9 bases line up with TRBD1. The V and J ends lost 5 bases and 2 bases, in that order; junction bases with no gene match: 6. Germline V gene lookup returns CDR1 MNHEY and CDR2 SVGEGT. The CDR3 is 15 residues long. CDR3 in DNA: TGTGCCAGCAGTGCACGCGGGACAGGGAACTATGGCTACACCTTC. It specifies CASSARGTGNYGYTF.

This clonotype has only a few counts. The J gene is TRBJ2-7, the V gene TRBV2; D perhaps matches TRBD1 (5 bases). Germline CDR1 SNHLY, CDR2 FYNNEI. The germline V and J ends were trimmed by 6 bases and 7 bases, with 13 bases remaining between them. The CDR3 is 12 amino acids. This CDR3 reads CASSISGQEQYF. The DNA of the CDR3 is TGTGCCAGCAGCATATCAGGGCAGGAGCAGTACTTC.

The table lists this clonotype with many counts. CDR3 nucleotide sequence: TGTGCCAGCTCACCCCCCGGACTAGTAGGCAATGAGCAGTTCTTC. Its translation is CASSPPGLVGNEQFF. The gene calls are TRBV18 and TRBJ2-1; 7 bases map to TRBD2. V lost 3 bases, J lost 6 bases, and 8 bases stayed unmatched. This CDR3 has 15 residues. CDR1 and CDR2 (germline): KGHSH, LQKENI.

The chain employs TRBV6-2 or TRBV6-3 and TRBJ2-7; tentatively, D is TRBD2 (5 bases). Germline V gene data show CDR1 as MNHEY and CDR2 as SVGEGT. Trimming pared 2 bases from V and 7 bases from J, leaving 15 bases between. This CDR3 is 14 amino acids long. CDR3 DNA sequence: TGTGCCAGCAGTTACGGGCAGGTCCCGGGGGAGCAGTACGTC. It yields the protein CASSYGQVPGEQYV.

This chain joins TRBV5-1 and TRBJ2-3; 9 bases are shared with TRBD2. Germline CDR1 SGHRS, CDR2 YFSETQ. The junction had 4 bases not matched to a gene; V was cut back by 1 base and J by 1 base. There are 16 residues in the CDR3. The CDR3 loop is CASSLSRLAGTDTQYF. The DNA of the CDR3 is TGCGCCAGCAGCTTGTCCCGACTAGCGGGCACAGATACGCAGTATTTT.

CDR3 sequence reads: CSAREGWPLHF. CDR3 sequence (DNA): TGCAGTGCTCGTGAGGGGTGGCCCCTCCACTTT. The chain has TRBV20-1 and TRBJ1-6; a weak D match, TRBD1 (5 bases). The ends were cut back, 5 bases at V and 13 bases at J, with 12 bases in the middle. Germline V gives CDR1 DFQATT, CDR2 SNEGSKA (reference sequence). The length of the CDR3 is 11 residues.

This clonotype was detected only a few times. The gene calls are TRBV7-2 and TRBJ1-5; 7 positions agree with TRBD1. The CDR3 loop spans 16 amino acids. From germline, CDR1 is SGHTA and CDR2 FQGNSA. J lost 3 bases, V lost 5 bases, and 10 bases had no gene match. CDR3 amino acids: CASSPQGGSLNQPQHF. In DNA form, the CDR3 reads TGTGCCAGCAGCCCCCAGGGGGGGAGCCTCAATCAGCCCCAGCATTTT.

This clonotype has a handful of counts. The chain carries TRBV7-2 and TRBJ2-5, with TRBD2 matching over 7 bases. Germline CDR1 and CDR2: SGHTA and FQGNSA. The CDR3 spans 15 residues. V trimming: 6 bases; J trimming: 5 bases; junction bases outside the gene matches: 12. CDR3 sequence: CASRLTREEWETQYF. CDR3 coding DNA: TGTGCCAGCAGACTTACCCGGGAGGAGTGGGAGACCCAGTACTTC. Full variable domain (remainder filled in from reference TRBV7-2 and TRBJ2-5): GAGVSQSPSNKVTEKGKDVELRCDPISGHTALYWYRQSLGQGLEFLIYFQGNSAPDKSGLPSDRFSAERTGGSVSTLTIQRTQQEDSAVYLCASRLTREEWETQYFGPGTRLLVL.

This clonotype has only a few counts. The J gene is TRBJ2-2, the V gene TRBV28; D possibly corresponds to TRBD1 (5 bases). There are 16 residues in the CDR3. Germline assignment: CDR1 MDHEN and CDR2 SYDVKM. V gave up 6 bases and J gave up 2 bases, with 16 bases separating them. Here the CDR3 DNA reads TGTGCCAGCAGACGCCTGACAGAAATCAACACCGGGGAGCTGTTTTTT. Translating gives CASRRLTEINTGELFF.

The chain joins TRBV20-1 to TRBJ2-3; tentatively, D is TRBD1 (5 bases). Germline V gives CDR1 DFQATT, CDR2 SNEGSKA (reference sequence). V was pared by 3 bases and J by 3 bases, with 10 bases between. CDR3 length: 13 residues. CDR3 DNA: TGCAGTGCTAGGACCAGACAGACAGATACGCAGTATTTT. Translation: CSARTRQTDTQYF.

This clonotype was counted a few times. The J gene is TRBJ2-2, the V gene TRBV4-2; D perhaps matches TRBD2 (5 bases). V gave up 8 bases and J gave up 6 bases, with 10 bases separating them. The germline CDR1 and CDR2 sequences are LGHNA and YNFKEQ. CDR3 length equals 12 residues. CDR3 residues: CASRFSAGELFF. CDR3 DNA: TGTGCCAGCCGGTTTAGCGCCGGGGAGCTGTTTTTT.

The chain links TRBV5-4 to TRBJ2-4; a possible D gene is TRBD1 (6 bases). In germline, CDR1 is SGHNT, CDR2 YYREEE (reference sequence). The V gene lost 4 bases and the J gene lost 8 bases, with 19 bases spanning the gap. The CDR3 is 15 amino acids. The CDR3 here is CASSDRSGTFDIQYF. The DNA of the CDR3 is TGTGCCAGCAGCGATCGCTCCGGGACATTTGACATTCAGTACTTC. Supplemented by reference TRBV5-4 and TRBJ2-4, the full variable domain reads ETGVTQSPTHLIKTRGQQVTLRCSSQSGHNTVSWYQQALGQGPQFIFQYYREEENGRGNFPPRFSGLQFPNYSSELNVNALELDDSALYLCASSDRSGTFDIQYFGAGTRLSVL.

This clonotype was seen a handful of times. This chain links TRBV12-3 or TRBV12-4 with TRBJ2-3; D may be TRBD2 (6 bases). The CDR3 runs 16 residues. Trimming left V 0 bases short and J 4 bases short, with 14 bases between. CDR3 coding DNA: TGTGCCAGCAGTTTAGCGCTGGCTAGCGAGGCAGATACGCAGTATTTT. This translates into CASSLALASEADTQYF.

This clonotype was recorded a few times. The CDR3 sequence is CASSIDPGAANEKLFF. CDR3 sequence (DNA): TGTGCCAGTAGTATAGACCCTGGAGCCGCTAATGAAAAACTGTTTTTT. The rearrangement uses TRBV19 and TRBJ1-4; no clear D. This CDR3 region has 16 residues. The germline CDR1 and CDR2 sequences are LNHDA and SQIVND (reference sequence). Trimming shortened V by 0 bases and J by 3 bases, and 11 bases separated the two germline ends.

CDR3 residues: CASSQSTTAYEQYV. CDR3 nucleotides: TGTGCCAGCAGCCAGAGTACGACAGCCTACGAGCAGTACGTC. The rearrangement joins TRBV3-1 to TRBJ2-7; D might be TRBD1 (5 bases). CDR3 length equals 14 residues. V shed 3 bases and J shed 2 bases, with 11 bases lying between them. Germline CDR1 is LGHDT and CDR2 is YNNKEL (reference sequence).

This clonotype was observed a handful of times. The chain has TRBV27 and TRBJ2-7; TRBD2 is a possible D gene (5 bases). Germline assignment: CDR1 MNHEY and CDR2 SMNVEV (reference sequence). The CDR3 has 12 residues. V shed 8 bases and J shed 3 bases, with 11 bases lying between them. CDR3 sequence (DNA): TGTGCCAGCTGGAACCGGGGCTACGAGCAGTACTTC. Translated: CASWNRGYEQYF.

V is TRBV6-5 and J is TRBJ2-5, with D possibly being TRBD1 (6 bases). Germline loops: CDR1 MNHEY, CDR2 SVGAGI. V lost 6 bases to trimming and J lost 5 bases, with 22 bases between them. This CDR3 region has 16 residues. The CDR3 nucleotides are TGTGCCAGCAGCGCCCCGGGGACACCGGGCGGGGAGACCCAGTACTTC. Its translation is CASSAPGTPGGETQYF.